This T cell receptor (beta chain) was identified in a study of breast tumors, draining lymph nodes, adjacent tissues. TCRdb itself ran the multiplex PCR reads through MiXCR, one entry per CDR3 protein. The table includes over 150,000 distinct CDR3 sequences, about 32% detected once. Samples came from axillary lymph nodes draining the breast cancer. This clonotype appeared many times. This CDR3 region has 16 residues. V gave up 9 bases and J gave up 5 bases; unmatched junction bases: 10. From germline, CDR1 is KGHDR and CDR2 SFDVKD. Material: axillary lymph node tissue. V gene TRBV24-1 combines with J gene TRBJ2-1; 12 bases map to TRBD2. The TCR sequence derives from a female donor with breast cancer. Some clones in this sample may be carry-over from other donors' samples. CDR3 DNA sequence: TGTGCCACCGGCCTCACTAGCGGGGGGTTTGACAATGAGCAGTTCTTC. Its protein is CATGLTSGGFDNEQFF.